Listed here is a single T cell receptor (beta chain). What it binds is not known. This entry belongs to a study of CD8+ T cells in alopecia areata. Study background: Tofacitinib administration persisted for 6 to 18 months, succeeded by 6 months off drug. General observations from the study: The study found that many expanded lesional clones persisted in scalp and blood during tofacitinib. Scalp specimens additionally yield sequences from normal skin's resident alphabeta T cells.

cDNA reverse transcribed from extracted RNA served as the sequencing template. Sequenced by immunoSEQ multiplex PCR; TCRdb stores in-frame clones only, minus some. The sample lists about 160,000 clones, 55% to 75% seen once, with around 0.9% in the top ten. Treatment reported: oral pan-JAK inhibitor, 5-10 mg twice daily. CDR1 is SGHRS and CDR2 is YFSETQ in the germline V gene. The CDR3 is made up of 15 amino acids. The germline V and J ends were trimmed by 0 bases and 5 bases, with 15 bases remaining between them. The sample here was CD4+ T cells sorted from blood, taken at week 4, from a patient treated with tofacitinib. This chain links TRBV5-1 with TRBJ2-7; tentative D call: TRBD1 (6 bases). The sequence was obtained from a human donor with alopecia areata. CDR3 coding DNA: TGCGCCAGCAGCTTGGGGGGGCGGCTTCATGACGAGCAGTACTTC. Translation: CASSLGGRLHDEQYF.